This TCR beta chain originates from a study of T cells in tumors after PD-1 blockade. This clone was seen more than once but under ten times. Produced via immunoSEQ multiplex PCR; TCRdb's table is partial and in-frame only. The sample holds 55,000 to 65,000 clones, over 75% seen once. Germline CDR1 SGHDT, CDR2 YYEEEE. The CDR3 extends over 13 amino acids. V lost 0 bases and J 1 base, leaving 4 bases between the germline ends. This sequence originates from a human donor with basal cell carcinoma. Sequencing was performed on PBMCs, taken before anti-PD-1 treatment. The chain joins TRBV5-6 to TRBJ1-2; D not resolved. As DNA, the CDR3 is TGTGCCAGCAGCTTGGGTCATAACTATGGCTACACCTTC. This sequence encodes CASSLGHNYGYTF.